The present entry profiles one T cell receptor (beta chain) with its context. Under the authors' procedure: Researchers report that nucleated cell counts were estimated from reference gene primer amplification. Clones were read by immunoSEQ multiplex PCR, and TCRdb kept only the in-frame ones, dropping some. D and trimming come from the DNA, and the V and J calls and clone size come from that table. The repertoire holds around 51,000 clones, with roughly 84% as singletons. This sample was included in a study of blood T cell repertoires in COVID-19. Across the study: Sample material is recorded as cDNA or gDNA derived from T cells, B-cell-depleted T cells, or PBMCs.

Trimming removed 7 bases from V and 10 bases from J; junction bases left unmatched: 16. From germline, CDR1 is SGHAT and CDR2 FQNNGV. CDR3 size: 16 residues. The sequencing sample was made of peripheral blood. This receptor was taken from an older man with active COVID-19. V gene TRBV11-2 combines with J gene TRBJ2-1; 10 bases are a match to TRBD2. The CDR3 loop is CASTTSSGRPTIEQFF. CDR3 DNA: TGTGCCAGCACCACTTCTAGCGGGAGACCCACTATAGAGCAGTTCTTC.